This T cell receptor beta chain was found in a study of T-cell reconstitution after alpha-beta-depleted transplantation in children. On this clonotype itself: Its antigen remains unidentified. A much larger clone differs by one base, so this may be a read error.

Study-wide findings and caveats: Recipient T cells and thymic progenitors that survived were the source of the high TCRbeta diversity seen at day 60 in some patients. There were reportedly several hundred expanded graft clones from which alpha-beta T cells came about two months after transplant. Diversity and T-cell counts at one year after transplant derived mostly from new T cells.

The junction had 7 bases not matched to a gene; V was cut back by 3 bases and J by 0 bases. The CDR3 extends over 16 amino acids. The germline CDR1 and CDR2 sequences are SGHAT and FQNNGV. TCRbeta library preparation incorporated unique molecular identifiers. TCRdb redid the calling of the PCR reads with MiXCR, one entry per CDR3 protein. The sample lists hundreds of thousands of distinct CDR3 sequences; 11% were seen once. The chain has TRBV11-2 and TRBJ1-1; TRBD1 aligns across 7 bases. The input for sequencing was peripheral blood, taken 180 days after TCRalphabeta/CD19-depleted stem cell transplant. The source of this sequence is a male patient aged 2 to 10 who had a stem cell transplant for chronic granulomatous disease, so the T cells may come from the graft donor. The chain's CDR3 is CASSFTGQRLNTEAFF. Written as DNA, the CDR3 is TGTGCCAGCAGCTTCACGGGACAGAGATTGAACACTGAAGCTTTCTTT.